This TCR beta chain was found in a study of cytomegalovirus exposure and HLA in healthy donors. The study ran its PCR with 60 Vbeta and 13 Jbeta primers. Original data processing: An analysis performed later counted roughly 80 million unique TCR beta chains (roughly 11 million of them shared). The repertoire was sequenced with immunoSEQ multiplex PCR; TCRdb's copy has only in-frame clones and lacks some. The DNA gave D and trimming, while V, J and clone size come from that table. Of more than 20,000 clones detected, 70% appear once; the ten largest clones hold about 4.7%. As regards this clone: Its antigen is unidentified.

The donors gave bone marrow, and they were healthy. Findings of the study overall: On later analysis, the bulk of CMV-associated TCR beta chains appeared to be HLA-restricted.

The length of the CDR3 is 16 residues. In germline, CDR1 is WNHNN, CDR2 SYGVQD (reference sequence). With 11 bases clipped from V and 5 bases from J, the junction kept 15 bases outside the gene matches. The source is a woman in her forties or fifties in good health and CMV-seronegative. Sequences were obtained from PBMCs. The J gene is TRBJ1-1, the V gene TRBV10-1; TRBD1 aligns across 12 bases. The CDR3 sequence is CAAKWDRGHGWTEAFF. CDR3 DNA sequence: TGCGCCGCTAAATGGGACAGGGGGCATGGATGGACTGAAGCTTTCTTT.